These T cell receptor beta chains were read from a single sample in a study of CD8 T cells in Susac syndrome. Each CDR3 protein gets one entry after TCRdb re-called the immunoSEQ multiplex PCR reads with MiXCR. In the table there are 150,000 to 180,000 distinct CDR3 sequences, approximately 95% of which are singletons. The sample was CD4+ T cells from PBMCs. The receptors shown here come from a human donor with Susac syndrome. Both conserved end residues are part of each CDR3. Some rows have no size entry. The others give once, few or many, or a class for an expanded clone.

TRBV12-3/TRBV12-4	.	TRBJ1-2	CASSELKANYGYTF
TRBV29-1	.	TRBJ1-1	CSAGQKNTEAFF
TRBV5-1	.	TRBJ2-7	CASNRQGGYEQYF
TRBV27	.	TRBJ2-5	CATGLAELGETQYF
TRBV9	.	TRBJ2-2	CASSTPGTSGRSNTGELFF
TRBV5-4	.	TRBJ2-7	CASSIGGLEQYF
TRBV7-6	.	TRBJ2-5	CASSLGGRRGETQYF
TRBV27	.	TRBJ2-7	CASKTGTAAVEQYF
TRBV29-1	.	TRBJ2-1	CSASDRGSRNEQFF
TRBV7-9	.	TRBJ2-2	CASSPRTGKNTGELFF
TRBV12-3/TRBV12-4	.	TRBJ1-5	CASSLGGSGGPQHF
TRBV12-3/TRBV12-4	once	TRBJ1-1	CASSTLRRQNTEAFF
TRBV7-2	.	TRBJ2-1	CASSLNPKAASYNEQFF
TRBV2	.	TRBJ2-1	CASSGLRSYNEQFF
TRBV7-9	.	TRBJ1-6	CASSQGSGNSPLHF
TRBV7-7	.	TRBJ2-5	CASSLAGGPGQETQYF
TRBV20-1	.	TRBJ2-7	CSATGQGPYEQYF
TRBV3-1	.	TRBJ2-7	CASSRTGQGYSYEQYF
TRBV3-1	.	TRBJ2-5	CASSQVSTIETQYF
TRBV7-9	once	TRBJ2-1	CASSRDRGSYNEQFF
TRBV20-1	.	TRBJ2-1	CSARGTSGVGQFF
TRBV20-1	.	TRBJ1-6	CSASGSHNSPLHF
TRBV2	.	TRBJ2-2	CASSSGTDTGELFF
TRBV5-1	.	TRBJ2-4	CASSLQPEAKNIQYF
TRBV3-1	.	TRBJ1-6	CASSQTPGARNSPLHF
TRBV6-6	.	TRBJ1-6	CASSYHRERASSPLHF
TRBV3-1	.	TRBJ1-6	CASPNLPSTGLPLHF
TRBV15	.	TRBJ1-4	CATSRESAGGLFF
TRBV7-3	.	TRBJ1-6	CASSLSQGANSPLHF
TRBV4-1	.	TRBJ1-1	CASSQEANTEAFF
TRBV15	.	TRBJ2-1	CATSREGVNNEQFF
TRBV20-1	.	TRBJ2-2	CSARDGMRGGNTGELFF
TRBV15	.	TRBJ2-7	CATSRNQPGGAYEQYF
TRBV12-3/TRBV12-4	.	TRBJ1-3	CASSYRGSNTIYF
TRBV30	.	TRBJ2-1	CAWSRGGACNEQFF
TRBV9	.	TRBJ2-7	CASSASGTSGGVTYEQYF
TRBV4-3	.	TRBJ2-1	CASSQDYEVYNEQFF
TRBV3-1	.	TRBJ2-7	CASSHSERGNEQYF
TRBV14	.	TRBJ1-2	CASRPSGRDGYTF
TRBV23-1	.	TRBJ1-6	CASSQPDAVRRALHF
TRBV12-3/TRBV12-4	.	TRBJ2-7	CASSPLDVSYEQYF
TRBV7-8	.	TRBJ1-1	CASSLAVRNTEAFF
TRBV29-1	.	TRBJ2-3	CSVEPRGSTDTQYF
TRBV6-5	.	TRBJ1-2	CASSYGLDGGYTF
TRBV7-9	.	TRBJ2-7	CASRSGGDEQYF
TRBV9	.	TRBJ2-3	CASSTGTTDTQYF
TRBV20-1	.	TRBJ1-4	CSAPPQGLAEKLFF
TRBV12-3/TRBV12-4	.	TRBJ2-7	CASSLVGSYEQYF
TRBV27	.	TRBJ2-7	CASSPEFGLGEQYF
TRBV12-5	.	TRBJ2-4	CASGLVLGGQGKNIQYF
TRBV5-1	.	TRBJ2-5	CASSRDLVGTQYF
TRBV29-1	once	TRBJ2-2	CSVNPGQFAGELFF
TRBV15	.	TRBJ1-5	CATSRDGGIGPQHF
TRBV7-9	.	TRBJ2-7	CASSPDPQVSYEQYF
TRBV4-1	.	TRBJ2-4	CASSRQGTKNIQYF
TRBV29-1	once	TRBJ2-5	CSVEGLSRGETQYF
TRBV19	once	TRBJ2-1	CASTPRVGGGNEQFF
TRBV19	.	TRBJ1-5	CATGQGLGNQPQHF
TRBV9	.	TRBJ2-3	CASSVQRADTQYF
TRBV20-1	.	TRBJ2-3	CSVRDLPDTQYF